The 25 T cell receptor beta chains below come from one sample, sequenced in a study of graft-versus-host responses after intestinal transplantation. Sequencing was performed with immunoSEQ multiplex PCR; in TCRdb, only in-frame clones are kept and a portion is missing. The sample includes tens of thousands of clones, over 75% of them seen just once. The antigens these receptors bind are not known. The sequenced sample was unstimulated CD8+ T cells sorted from spleen or lymph node cells, obtained before intestinal transplant. These receptors were obtained from a human donor who received an intestinal transplant.

This chain joins TRBV4-3 and TRBJ2-3, with 8 bases lining up with TRBD1. The CDR3 totals 15 residues. Germline V CDR1 and CDR2: LGHNA, YSLEER. V dropped 4 bases and J dropped 3; count of bases not matched to a gene: 6. The chain's CDR3 is CASSPDRVRTDTQYF. CDR3 DNA: TGCGCCAGCAGCCCGGACAGGGTTAGGACAGATACGCAGTATTTT.

This chain joins TRBV5-1 and TRBJ2-7; 7 positions agree with TRBD2. V lost 0 bases, J lost 0 bases, and 6 bases stayed unmatched. CDR3 size: 16 residues. Looked up from germline, CDR1 is SGHRS and CDR2 is YFSETQ. CDR3 in amino acids: CASSLAGRSSSYEQYF. The DNA of the CDR3 is TGCGCCAGCAGCTTGGCCGGGAGGAGTAGCTCCTACGAGCAGTACTTC.

CDR3 region: CASMASDSYSNQPQHF. CDR3 nucleotide sequence: TGTGCCAGCATGGCCAGCGACAGCTATAGCAATCAGCCCCAGCATTTT. The genes are TRBV28 and TRBJ1-5, with D tentatively TRBD1 (5 bases). Trimming shortened V by 7 bases and J by 0 bases, and 16 bases separated the two germline ends. The CDR3 has 16 residues. Germline lookup yields CDR1 MDHEN and CDR2 SYDVKM.

The chain recombines TRBV2 with TRBJ2-2, with 7 positions matching TRBD2. The germline V gene has CDR1 SNHLY and CDR2 FYNNEI. Germline trimming cut 6 bases from V and 5 bases from J; bases unmatched to any gene: 15. The CDR3 runs 17 residues. The DNA of the CDR3 is TGTGCCAGCAGCCAACCTCTAGACGGGAGGTTGACCGGGGAGCTGTTTTTT. Translation gives CASSQPLDGRLTGELFF. Based on the CDR3 plus reference TRBV2 and TRBJ2-2, the full variable domain is EPEVTQTPSHQVTQMGQEVILRCVPISNHLYFYWYRQILGQKVEFLVSFYNNEISEKSEIFDDQFSVERPDGSNFTLKIRSTKLEDSAMYFCASSQPLDGRLTGELFFGEGSRLTVL.

This chain joins TRBV4-1 and TRBJ2-7; 8 bases map to TRBD2. Losses at the gene ends were 3 bases for V and 2 bases for J; bases not matched to a gene: 6. The CDR3 runs 15 residues. Germline CDR1 and CDR2: MGHRA and YSYEKL. The CDR3 loop reads CASSHLAGSAYEQYF. The CDR3 nucleotides read TGCGCCAGCAGCCACCTAGCGGGCTCAGCCTACGAGCAGTACTTC.

This clone was recorded a few times. V is TRBV5-1 and J is TRBJ1-1; the match to TRBD1 covers 7 bases. V lost 3 bases and J lost 7; bases outside the gene matches: 6. The CDR3 loop spans 13 amino acids. In germline, CDR1 is SGHRS, CDR2 YFSETQ. The chain's CDR3 is CASSYETGFEAFF. The CDR3 coding sequence is TGCGCCAGCAGCTACGAGACAGGGTTTGAAGCTTTCTTT.

The chain combines TRBV5-1 with TRBJ2-2; no firm D call. Germline V CDR1 and CDR2: SGHRS, YFSETQ. Trimming took off 0 bases at V and 1 base at J, with 10 bases between the two ends. This CDR3 is built from 16 residues. The DNA for the CDR3 is TGCGCCAGCAGCTTGGGAGTCATCGGGAACACCGGGGAGCTGTTTTTT. Its protein is CASSLGVIGNTGELFF.

As DNA, the CDR3 is TGTGCCAGCAGCTTGGCGGTCGTTTCAAAGTACAATGAGCAGTTCTTC. It translates to CASSLAVVSKYNEQFF. This chain connects TRBV5-6 to TRBJ2-1; D remains ambiguous. This CDR3 region has 16 residues. CDR1 is SGHDT and CDR2 is YYEEEE in the germline V gene. Deletions cut 0 bases from V and 4 bases from J, with 14 bases between.

The sample holds one count of this clone. The chain recombines TRBV5-1 with TRBJ2-7; 8 bases fit TRBD2. CDR3 length: 15 residues. Germline V gene data show CDR1 as SGHRS and CDR2 as YFSETQ. Germline trimming cut 0 bases from V and 1 base from J; bases unmatched to any gene: 3. The CDR3 nucleotides read TGCGCCAGCAGCTTGGGGGTAGCGGGATCCTACGAGCAGTACTTC. Translated: CASSLGVAGSYEQYF.

V usage is TRBV27 and J usage is TRBJ1-4; D not certain. The CDR3 length is 13 residues. V lost 0 bases and J 13 bases, leaving 12 bases between the germline ends. Germline V CDR1 and CDR2: MNHEY, SMNVEV (reference sequence). The CDR3 loop is CASSLSKGARLFF. The CDR3 region has the DNA TGTGCCAGCAGTTTATCAAAGGGAGCCAGACTGTTTTTT.

The chain recombines TRBV5-6 with TRBJ1-3; D remains unclear. CDR3 length equals 15 residues. Germline CDR1 and CDR2: SGHDT and YYEEEE. The V and J ends lost 4 bases and 1 base respectively, with 12 bases between them. Written as DNA, the CDR3 is TGTGCCAGCAGCATCTTACAAAATTCTGGAAACACCATATATTTT. Amino acids: CASSILQNSGNTIYF.

This clone was seen just once. The chain joins TRBV7-9 to TRBJ2-1; D ambiguous. The CDR3 extends over 13 amino acids. With 1 base removed from V and 3 bases from J, the gap between germline ends came to 4 bases. In germline, CDR1 is SEHNR, CDR2 FQNEAQ (reference sequence). DNA of the CDR3: TGTGCCAGCAGCTTAGGGAGCTACAATGAGCAGTTCTTC. Translated, it gives CASSLGSYNEQFF. Together with reference TRBV7-9 and TRBJ2-1, the CDR3 gives the full variable domain: DTGVSQNPRHKITKRGQNVTFRCDPISEHNRLYWYRQTLGQGPEFLTYFQNEAQLEKSRLLSDRFSAERPKGSFSTLEIQRTEQGDSAMYLCASSLGSYNEQFFGPGTRLTVL.

This chain links TRBV10-2 with TRBJ2-3; 15 bases align to TRBD2. Germline assignment: CDR1 WSHSY and CDR2 SAAADI. Trimming cost V 1 base and J 2 bases; bases outside gene matches: 4. The CDR3 has 18 amino acids. The CDR3 DNA sequence: TGCGCCAGCAGTGAGTGGGGGACTAGCGGGGGGCTCACAGATACGCAGTATTTT. Protein: CASSEWGTSGGLTDTQYF.

V and J are TRBV5-1 and TRBJ2-7; a weak D match, TRBD1 (5 bases). Trimming removed 2 bases at V and 4 bases at J, with 10 bases between. Per germline, CDR1 SGHRS and CDR2 YFSETQ. The CDR3 totals 13 residues. The CDR3 spells CASSLATGYEQYF. In DNA, the CDR3 is TGCGCCAGCAGCTTAGCCACAGGTTACGAGCAGTACTTC.

This clone came up a few times. This chain links TRBV5-6 with TRBJ1-1, with D unclear. The length of the CDR3 is 16 residues. Per the germline V gene, CDR1 is SGHDT and CDR2 is YYEEEE. The germline V and J ends were trimmed by 0 bases and 0 bases, with 12 bases remaining between them. CDR3 DNA: TGTGCCAGCAGCTTGGCCGGGGAGCAGATGAACACTGAAGCTTTCTTT. This gives the protein CASSLAGEQMNTEAFF.

About this clone: Other DNA variants within this sample encode the same CDR3. The rearrangement joins TRBV4-1 to TRBJ2-7, with TRBD1 matching over 7 bases. The CDR3 has 15 residues. CDR1 MGHRA and CDR2 YSYEKL come from the germline V gene. V shed 1 base, J shed 2 bases, and the junction held 5 bases outside the gene matches. In DNA, the CDR3 is TGCGCCAGCAGCCAAGTCCACAGGGGACCCTACGAGCAGTACTTC. Its translation: CASSQVHRGPYEQYF.

In its sample, this clone was seen a few times. The chain is built from TRBV4-1 and TRBJ2-7, with a possible D match to TRBD2 (5 bases). This CDR3 has 13 amino acids. Germline V gene sequence: CDR1 MGHRA, CDR2 YSYEKL. Between the trimmed V and J ends, which lost 3 bases and 1 base, there was a span of 7 bases. CDR3 amino acids: CASSQGASYEQYF. CDR3 nucleotide sequence: TGCGCCAGCAGCCAGGGAGCTTCCTACGAGCAGTACTTC.

This clone has only a few counts. The rearrangement uses TRBV7-9 and TRBJ2-2, with 8 bases matching TRBD1. CDR3 length equals 17 residues. J gave up 2 bases and V 5 bases, and 10 bases lay outside the gene matches. Germline loops: CDR1 SEHNR, CDR2 FQNEAQ (reference sequence). The CDR3 region is CASSSTRGQVNTGELFF. CDR3 nucleotides: TGTGCCAGCAGCAGCACCCGGGGACAGGTTAACACCGGGGAGCTGTTTTTT.

The V call is TRBV2, the J call TRBJ1-1; weak D call: TRBD1 (5 bases). Germline CDR1 reads SNHLY; CDR2 reads FYNNEI. Deletions cut 8 bases from V and 2 bases from J, with 12 bases between. CDR3 length equals 13 residues. The CDR3 spells CASGFQGNTEAFF. CDR3 coding DNA: TGTGCCAGCGGCTTCCAGGGTAACACTGAAGCTTTCTTT. Full variable domain (remainder filled in from reference TRBV2 and TRBJ1-1): EPEVTQTPSHQVTQMGQEVILRCVPISNHLYFYWYRQILGQKVEFLVSFYNNEISEKSEIFDDQFSVERPDGSNFTLKIRSTKLEDSAMYFCASGFQGNTEAFFGQGTRLTVV.

Regarding this clone: Its ends do not fully match the called genes, so a read error is possible. The chain is built from TRBV6-5 and TRBJ2-7; 7 nucleotides align to TRBD1. The CDR3 totals 15 residues. Germline CDR1 MNHEY, CDR2 SVGAGI. This chain's CDR3 is CASSPDREYPYEQCF. DNA of the CDR3: TGTGCCAGCAGCCCCGACAGGGAGTATCCCTACGAGCAGTGCTTC.

This clone appeared once. This chain connects TRBV28 to TRBJ2-5; D is possibly TRBD1 (7 bases). The CDR3 sequence is 15 residues long. Trimming pared 3 bases from V and 4 bases from J, leaving 15 bases between. Germline assignment: CDR1 MDHEN and CDR2 SYDVKM. CDR3 protein: CASSLRAGGTETQYF. DNA of the CDR3: TGTGCCAGCAGTTTGAGAGCAGGGGGGACAGAGACCCAGTACTTC.

The chain joins TRBV4-1 to TRBJ1-3, with D possibly TRBD1 on 6 matching bases. Trimming took off 4 bases at V and 2 bases at J, with 18 bases between the two ends. Per germline, CDR1 MGHRA and CDR2 YSYEKL. This CDR3 has 17 amino acids. The CDR3 nucleotides are TGCGCCAGCAGCCTAGGGTTGCTACGGACAGCTGGAAACACCATATATTTT. This encodes CASSLGLLRTAGNTIYF.

The chain recombines TRBV15 with TRBJ2-1, with D maybe TRBD1 (5 bases). V was shortened by 0 bases and J by 6 bases, with 15 bases between the two germline ends. The CDR3 totals 16 residues. The germline V gene has CDR1 LNHNV and CDR2 YYDKDF (reference sequence). For the CDR3, the DNA is TGTGCCACCAGCAGAGACAGTGACAGTTCGGGCAATGAGCAGTTCTTC. It codes for CATSRDSDSSGNEQFF.

The genes are TRBV2 and TRBJ2-7; TRBD1 matches 9 bases. The CDR3 totals 17 residues. The junction had 11 bases not matched to a gene; V was cut back by 3 bases and J by 2 bases. Per germline, CDR1 SNHLY and CDR2 FYNNEI. The CDR3 DNA follows: TGTGCCAGCAGTGATGGGTTATACAGGGGGCGAGCCTACGAGCAGTACTTC. It is translated as CASSDGLYRGRAYEQYF.

The chain uses TRBV6-6 and TRBJ2-1; 9 bases line up with TRBD1. CDR1 and CDR2 from the germline V gene are MNHNY and SVGAGI (reference sequence). J was trimmed by 3 bases and V by 5 bases; bases with no gene match: 5. This CDR3 has 15 amino acids. This CDR3 reads CASSGDRVNYNEQFF. The CDR3 DNA is TGTGCCAGCAGTGGGGACAGGGTAAACTACAATGAGCAGTTCTTC.